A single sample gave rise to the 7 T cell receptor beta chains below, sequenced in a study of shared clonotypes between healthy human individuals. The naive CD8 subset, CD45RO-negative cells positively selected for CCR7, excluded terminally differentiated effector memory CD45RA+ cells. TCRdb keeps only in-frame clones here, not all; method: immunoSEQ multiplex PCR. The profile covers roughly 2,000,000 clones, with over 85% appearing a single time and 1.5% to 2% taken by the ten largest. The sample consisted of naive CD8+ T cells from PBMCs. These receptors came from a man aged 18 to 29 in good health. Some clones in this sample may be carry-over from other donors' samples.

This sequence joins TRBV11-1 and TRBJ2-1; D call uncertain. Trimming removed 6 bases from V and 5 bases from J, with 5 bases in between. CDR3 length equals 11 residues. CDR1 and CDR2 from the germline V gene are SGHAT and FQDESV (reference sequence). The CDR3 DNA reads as TGTGCCAGCAGACTGAACAATGAGCAGTTCTTC. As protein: CASRLNNEQFF.

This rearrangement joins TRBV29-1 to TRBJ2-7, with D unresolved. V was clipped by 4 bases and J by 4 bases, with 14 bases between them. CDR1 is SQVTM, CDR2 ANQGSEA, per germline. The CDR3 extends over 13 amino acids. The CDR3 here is CSVVAPLSYEQYF. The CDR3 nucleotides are TGCAGCGTTGTCGCACCCTTATCGTACGAGCAGTACTTC.

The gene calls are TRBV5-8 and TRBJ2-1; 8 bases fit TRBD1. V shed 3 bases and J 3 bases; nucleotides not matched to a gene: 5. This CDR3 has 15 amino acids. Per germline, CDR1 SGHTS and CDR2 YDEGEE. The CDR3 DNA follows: TGTGCCAGCAGCTCGGCGGGACAGGTCTACAATGAGCAGTTCTTC. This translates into CASSSAGQVYNEQFF.

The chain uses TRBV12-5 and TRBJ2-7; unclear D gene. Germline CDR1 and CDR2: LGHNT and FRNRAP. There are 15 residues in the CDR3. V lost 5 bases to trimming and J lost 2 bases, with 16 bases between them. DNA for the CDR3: TGTGCTAGTGGTCCCCCTTCTCTAGGGACCTACGAGCAGTACTTC. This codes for CASGPPSLGTYEQYF.

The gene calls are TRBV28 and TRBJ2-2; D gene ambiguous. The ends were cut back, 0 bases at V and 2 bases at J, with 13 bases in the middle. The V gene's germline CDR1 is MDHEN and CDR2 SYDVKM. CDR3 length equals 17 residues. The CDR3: CASSLWAHSSNTGELFF. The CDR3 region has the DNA TGTGCCAGCAGTTTATGGGCACACTCTTCCAACACCGGGGAGCTGTTTTTT.

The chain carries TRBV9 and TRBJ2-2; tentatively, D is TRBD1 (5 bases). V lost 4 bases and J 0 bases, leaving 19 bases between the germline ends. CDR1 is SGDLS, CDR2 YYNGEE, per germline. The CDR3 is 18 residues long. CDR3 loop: CASSTYRQRVPNTGELFF. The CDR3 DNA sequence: TGTGCCAGCAGCACGTATCGACAGAGAGTCCCGAACACCGGGGAGCTGTTTTTT.

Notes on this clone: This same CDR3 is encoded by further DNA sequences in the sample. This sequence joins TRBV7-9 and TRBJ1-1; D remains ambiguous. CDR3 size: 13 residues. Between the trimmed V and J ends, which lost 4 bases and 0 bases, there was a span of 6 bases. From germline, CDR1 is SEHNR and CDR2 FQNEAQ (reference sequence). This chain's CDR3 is CASSSPMNTEAFF. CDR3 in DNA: TGTGCCAGCAGCTCGCCTATGAACACTGAAGCTTTCTTT.